Included here is one TCR beta chain sequence, with context. As handled by the study authors: Quantification of nucleated cells was approximated via reference gene primer amplification. The protocol was immunoSEQ multiplex PCR, while the TCRdb copy is restricted to in-frame clones and leaves out a portion. The DNA gave D and trimming, while V, J and clone size come from that table. The table lists some 400,000 clones, roughly 89% of them singletons, with around 7% in the top ten. CDR1 is MDHEN, CDR2 SYDVKM, per germline. V lost 4 bases, J lost 4 bases, and 13 bases lay in between. The length of the CDR3 is 14 residues. The record originates from a study of blood T cell repertoires in COVID-19. At the level of the study: Acute-phase and convalescent COVID-19 samples originated in the United States, Italy and Spain. T cells, B-cell-depleted T cells, or PBMCs supplied cDNA or gDNA.

This receptor was identified in a man aged 18 to 29 with active or convalescent COVID-19. The material sequenced was peripheral blood. The gene calls are TRBV28 and TRBJ2-5, with a weak D call TRBD2 (5 bases). The CDR3 loop reads CASSSEVAGETQYF. CDR3 bases: TGTGCCAGCAGTTCCGAGGTTGCGGGAGAGACCCAGTACTTC.